Below, one T cell receptor beta chain is given with its context. This sample is part of a study of blood T cell repertoires in COVID-19. At the level of the study: Researchers got acute and convalescent COVID-19 samples from the United States, Italy and Spain. PBMCs, B-cell-depleted T cells, or T cells provided the cDNA or gDNA that made up the material.

Unmatched junction bases numbered 7, after V lost 9 bases and J lost 6 bases. This CDR3 is built from 13 residues. Germline V CDR1 and CDR2: KGHDR, SFDVKD. In the source study's methods: Amplification of reference gene primers provided the estimated nucleated cell counts. The protocol was immunoSEQ multiplex PCR, while the TCRdb copy is restricted to in-frame clones and leaves out a portion. From that table come the V and J calls and clone size; the DNA was used to work out D and trimming. This repertoire shows about 130,000 clones, about 80% found once; its top ten account for 16%. The rearrangement joins TRBV24-1 to TRBJ2-7; 10 bases map to TRBD1. The sequenced sample consisted of peripheral blood. The TCR originated in a woman between 45 and 60 years old with acute or convalescent COVID-19. The DNA of the CDR3 is TGTGCCACCTCGGACAGGGGGTCTGCCGAGCAGTACTTC. Protein: CATSDRGSAEQYF.